This T cell receptor (beta chain) was sequenced for a study of blood T cell repertoires in COVID-19. Study at large: Spain, Italy and the United States supplied samples that represented acute and convalescent COVID-19.

Germline assignment: CDR1 MGHRA and CDR2 YSYEKL. This CDR3 is 20 amino acids long. The V gene end was trimmed by 0 bases and the J gene end by 3 bases; junction bases not matched to a gene: 9. Per the original data handling: Amplified reference gene primers provided the basis for estimating nucleated cell counts. Here immunoSEQ multiplex PCR was the method, and the copy in TCRdb shows in-frame clones only, minus some. V and J calls plus clone size are reproduced from that table; the DNA served to infer D and trimming. The data show tens of thousands of clones, 85% to 95% seen once. The material sequenced was peripheral blood. This chain joins TRBV4-1 and TRBJ2-1; 15 bases fit TRBD2. This sequence was found in a human donor in a cohort sampled during active COVID-19. CDR3 region: CASSQDGGLAGGRNYNEQFF. CDR3 in DNA: TGCGCCAGCAGCCAAGACGGAGGACTAGCGGGGGGGCGAAACTACAATGAGCAGTTCTTC.